This T cell receptor (beta chain) was profiled in a study of CD8+ T cells in alopecia areata. Points from the study as a whole: Scalp lesions, especially in alopecia totalis/universalis, had higher clonality than normal scalp. Scalp sample sequencing also detects resident alphabeta T cells of normal skin.

CDR3 size: 13 residues. Trimming pared 0 bases from V and 6 bases from J, leaving 8 bases between. The germline V gene encodes CDR1 PRHDT and CDR2 FYEKMQ (reference sequence). To note about this clone: As yet, its antigen is unknown.

The authors sorted CD4+ and CD8+ T cells from PBMCs. Sequencing used cDNA as its template, made by extracting RNA and reverse transcribing it. Produced via immunoSEQ multiplex PCR; TCRdb's table is partial and in-frame only. The repertoire holds 98,000 or so clones, with approximately 60% as singletons. The TCR sequence derives from a human donor in good health. The chain uses TRBV13 and TRBJ1-2; D perhaps matches TRBD1 (6 bases). Material for sequencing was CD8+ T cells sorted from blood. Here the CDR3 DNA reads TGTGCCAGCAGCTTAGGACAGGGTGATGGCTACACCTTC. This codes for CASSLGQGDGYTF.